This entry describes one T cell receptor (beta chain). This sample stems from a study of T-cell memory formation after mild COVID-19. About the study: TCR clusters were largely donor specific.

CDR3 size: 16 residues. Germline trimming cut 4 bases from V and 6 bases from J; bases unmatched to any gene: 9. Germline assignment: CDR1 LGHNA and CDR2 YSLEER. In TCRdb, the 5' RACE reads were re-called with MiXCR into one record per CDR3 protein. The top ten hold roughly 27% of the sample, which has around 34,000 distinct CDR3 sequences, approximately 7.7% seen once. The chain recombines TRBV4-3 with TRBJ2-1; TRBD2 aligns across 10 bases. Sequenced sample: PBMCs or a T cell subset sorted from them (not recorded which). This TCR was recovered from a man between 18 and 29 years old who had mild COVID-19 (a few samples of this study predate the infection). Cell type and time point are not known. Here the CDR3 reads CASSPRLAGFLNEQFF. The CDR3 DNA reads as TGCGCCAGCAGCCCCAGACTAGCGGGCTTCCTCAATGAGCAGTTCTTC.